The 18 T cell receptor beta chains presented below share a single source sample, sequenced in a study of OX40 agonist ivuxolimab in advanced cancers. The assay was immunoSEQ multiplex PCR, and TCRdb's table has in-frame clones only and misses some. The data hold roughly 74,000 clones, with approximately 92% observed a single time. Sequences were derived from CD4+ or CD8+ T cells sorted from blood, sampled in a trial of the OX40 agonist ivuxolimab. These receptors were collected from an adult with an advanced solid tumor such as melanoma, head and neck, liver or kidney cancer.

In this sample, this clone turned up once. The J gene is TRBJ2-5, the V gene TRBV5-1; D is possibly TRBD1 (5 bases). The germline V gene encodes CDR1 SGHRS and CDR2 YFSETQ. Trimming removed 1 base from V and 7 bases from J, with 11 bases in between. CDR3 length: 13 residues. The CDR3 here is CASSLMAGRTQYF. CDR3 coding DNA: TGCGCCAGCAGCTTGATGGCAGGGCGGACCCAGTACTTC.

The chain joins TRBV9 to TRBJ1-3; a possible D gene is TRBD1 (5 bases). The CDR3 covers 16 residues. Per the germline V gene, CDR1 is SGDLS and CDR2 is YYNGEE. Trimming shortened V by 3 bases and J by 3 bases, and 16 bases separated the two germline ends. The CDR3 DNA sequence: TGTGCCAGCAGCGGAGAGAGGGGACGTATTGGAAACACCATATATTTT. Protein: CASSGERGRIGNTIYF.

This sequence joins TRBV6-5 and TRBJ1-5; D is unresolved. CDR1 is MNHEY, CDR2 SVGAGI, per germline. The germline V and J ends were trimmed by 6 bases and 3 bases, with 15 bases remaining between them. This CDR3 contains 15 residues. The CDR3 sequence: CASSPRRGLNQPQHF. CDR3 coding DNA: TGTGCCAGCAGCCCTCGGAGAGGGCTCAATCAGCCCCAGCATTTT.

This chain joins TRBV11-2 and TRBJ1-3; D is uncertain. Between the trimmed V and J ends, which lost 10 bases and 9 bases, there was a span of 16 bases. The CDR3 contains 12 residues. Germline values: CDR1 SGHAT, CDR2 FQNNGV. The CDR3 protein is CATPGRGSTIYF. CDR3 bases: TGTGCCACTCCGGGCCGAGGGTCCACCATATATTTT.

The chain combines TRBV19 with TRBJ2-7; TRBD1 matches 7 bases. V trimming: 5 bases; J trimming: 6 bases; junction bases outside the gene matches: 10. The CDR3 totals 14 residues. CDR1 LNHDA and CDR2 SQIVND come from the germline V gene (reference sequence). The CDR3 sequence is CASSVRQGASEQYF. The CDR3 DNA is TGTGCCAGTAGTGTCAGACAGGGAGCCAGCGAGCAGTACTTC.

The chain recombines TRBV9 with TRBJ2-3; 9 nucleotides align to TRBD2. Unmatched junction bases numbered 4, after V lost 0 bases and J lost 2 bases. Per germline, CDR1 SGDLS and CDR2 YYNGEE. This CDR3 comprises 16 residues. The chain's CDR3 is CASSVGGGGATDTQYF. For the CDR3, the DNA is TGTGCCAGCAGCGTAGGAGGCGGGGGGGCCACAGATACGCAGTATTTT.

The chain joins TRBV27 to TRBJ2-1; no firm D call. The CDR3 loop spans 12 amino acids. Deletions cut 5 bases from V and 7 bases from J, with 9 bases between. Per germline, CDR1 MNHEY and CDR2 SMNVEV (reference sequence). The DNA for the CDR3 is TGTGCCAGCAGTACTCTTTGGAATGAGCAGTTCTTC. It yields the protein CASSTLWNEQFF.

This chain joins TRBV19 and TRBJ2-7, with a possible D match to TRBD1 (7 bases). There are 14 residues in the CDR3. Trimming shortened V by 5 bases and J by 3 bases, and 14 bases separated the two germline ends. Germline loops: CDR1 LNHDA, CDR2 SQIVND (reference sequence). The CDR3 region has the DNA TGTGCCAGTAGTGCGGGACAGAACGACTACGAGCAGTACTTC. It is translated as CASSAGQNDYEQYF.

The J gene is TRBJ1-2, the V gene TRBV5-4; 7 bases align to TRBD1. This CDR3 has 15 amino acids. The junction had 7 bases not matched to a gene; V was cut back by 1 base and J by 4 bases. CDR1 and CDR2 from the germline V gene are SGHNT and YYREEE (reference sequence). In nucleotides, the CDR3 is TGTGCCAGCAGCTTGCTTCCAGGGGGGAGCTATGGCTACACCTTC. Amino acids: CASSLLPGGSYGYTF.

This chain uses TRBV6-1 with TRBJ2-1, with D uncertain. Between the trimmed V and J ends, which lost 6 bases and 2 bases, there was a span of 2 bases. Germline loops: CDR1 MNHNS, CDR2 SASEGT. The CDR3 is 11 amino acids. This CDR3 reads CASRAYNEQFF. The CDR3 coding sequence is TGTGCCAGCAGGGCCTACAATGAGCAGTTCTTC.

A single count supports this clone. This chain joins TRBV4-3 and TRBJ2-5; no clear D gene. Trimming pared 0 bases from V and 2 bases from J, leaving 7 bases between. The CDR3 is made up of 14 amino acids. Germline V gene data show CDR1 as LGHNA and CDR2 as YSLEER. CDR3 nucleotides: TGCGCCAGCAGCCAAGATAGCATGCAAGAGACCCAGTACTTC. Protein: CASSQDSMQETQYF.

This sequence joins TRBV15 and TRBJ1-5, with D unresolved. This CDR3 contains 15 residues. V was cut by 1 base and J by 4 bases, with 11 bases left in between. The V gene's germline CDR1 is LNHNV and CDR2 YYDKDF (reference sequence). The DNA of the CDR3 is TGTGCCACCAGCAGAGTAGTAGGTCAAAATCAGCCCCAGCATTTT. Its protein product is CATSRVVGQNQPQHF.

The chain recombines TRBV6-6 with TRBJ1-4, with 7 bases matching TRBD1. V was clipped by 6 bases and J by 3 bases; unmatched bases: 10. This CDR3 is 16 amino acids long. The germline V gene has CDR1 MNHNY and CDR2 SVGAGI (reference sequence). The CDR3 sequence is CASSSRQGLANEKLFF. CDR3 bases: TGTGCCAGCAGCTCCCGACAGGGTCTGGCTAATGAAAAACTGTTTTTT.

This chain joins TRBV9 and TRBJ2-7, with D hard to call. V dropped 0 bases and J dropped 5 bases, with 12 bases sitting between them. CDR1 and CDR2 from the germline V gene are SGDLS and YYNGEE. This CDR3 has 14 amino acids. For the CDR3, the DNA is TGTGCCAGCAGCGTAGATCTCCACTCTAACGAGCAGTACTTC. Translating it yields CASSVDLHSNEQYF.

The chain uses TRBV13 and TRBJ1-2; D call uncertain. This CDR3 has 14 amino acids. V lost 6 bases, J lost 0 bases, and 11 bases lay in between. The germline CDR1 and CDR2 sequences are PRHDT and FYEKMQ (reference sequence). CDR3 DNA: TGTGCCAGCAGGCTAATGGGCGCTAACTATGGCTACACCTTC. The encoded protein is CASRLMGANYGYTF.

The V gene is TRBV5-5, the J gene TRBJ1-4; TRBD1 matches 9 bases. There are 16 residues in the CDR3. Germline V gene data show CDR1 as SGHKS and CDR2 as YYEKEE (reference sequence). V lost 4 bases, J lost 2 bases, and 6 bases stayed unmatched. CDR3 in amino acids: CASSIGDRATNEKLFF. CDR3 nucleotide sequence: TGTGCCAGCAGCATAGGGGACAGGGCCACTAATGAAAAACTGTTTTTT.

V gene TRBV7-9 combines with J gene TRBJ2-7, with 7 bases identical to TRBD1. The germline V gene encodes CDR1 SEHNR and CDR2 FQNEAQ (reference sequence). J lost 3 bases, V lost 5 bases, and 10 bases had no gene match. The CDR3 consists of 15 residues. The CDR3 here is CASSHQGQPYYEQYF. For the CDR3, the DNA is TGTGCCAGCAGCCACCAGGGACAGCCGTACTACGAGCAGTACTTC.

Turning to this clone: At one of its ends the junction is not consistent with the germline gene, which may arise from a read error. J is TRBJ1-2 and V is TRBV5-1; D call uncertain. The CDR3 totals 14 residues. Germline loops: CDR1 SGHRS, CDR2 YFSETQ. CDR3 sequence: CASSLDSLNYGCTF. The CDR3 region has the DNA TGCGCCAGCAGCTTGGACAGCCTTAACTATGGCTGCACCTTC.